This T cell receptor (beta chain) was documented in a study of blood T cell repertoires in COVID-19. CDR3 length: 17 residues. Germline trimming cut 7 bases from V and 1 base from J; bases unmatched to any gene: 8. Per germline, CDR1 LNHDA and CDR2 SQIVND (reference sequence). Libraries were prepared by immunoSEQ multiplex PCR; TCRdb keeps only in-frame clonotypes and omits some of them. The data contain under 150,000 clones, 85% to 90% of them seen just once; the ten biggest clones take up approximately 4.3%. This TCR was recovered from a woman in her 50s with acute or convalescent COVID-19. The V and J genes are TRBV19 and TRBJ2-6, with 9 bases identical to TRBD1. The sequencing input was peripheral blood. CDR3 coding DNA: TGTGCCAGTAAAATCCGGGACAGGGTGTCTGGGGCCAACGTCCTGACTTTC. Its protein product is CASKIRDRVSGANVLTF.